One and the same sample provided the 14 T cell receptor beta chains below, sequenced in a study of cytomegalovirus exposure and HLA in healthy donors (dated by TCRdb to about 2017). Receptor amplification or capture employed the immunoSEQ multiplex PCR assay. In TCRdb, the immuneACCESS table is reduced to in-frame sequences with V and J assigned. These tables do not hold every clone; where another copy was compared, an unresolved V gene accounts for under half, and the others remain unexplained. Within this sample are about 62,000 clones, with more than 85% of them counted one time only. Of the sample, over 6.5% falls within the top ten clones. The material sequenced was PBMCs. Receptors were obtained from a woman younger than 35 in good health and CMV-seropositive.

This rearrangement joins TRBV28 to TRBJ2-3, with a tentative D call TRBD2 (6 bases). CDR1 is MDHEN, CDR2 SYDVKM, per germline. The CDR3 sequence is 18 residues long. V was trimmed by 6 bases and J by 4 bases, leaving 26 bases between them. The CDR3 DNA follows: TGTGCCAGCAGCCTCGGGGGTTTCGGGGCAGGGATCGCAGATACGCAGTATTTT. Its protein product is CASSLGGFGAGIADTQYF.

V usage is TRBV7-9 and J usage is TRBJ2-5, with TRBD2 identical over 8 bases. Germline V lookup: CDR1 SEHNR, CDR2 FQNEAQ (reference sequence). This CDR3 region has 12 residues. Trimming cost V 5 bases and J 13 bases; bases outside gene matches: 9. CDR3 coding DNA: TGTGCCAGCAGCCGGGAGGGGGACCAGGGGTACTTC. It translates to CASSREGDQGYF.

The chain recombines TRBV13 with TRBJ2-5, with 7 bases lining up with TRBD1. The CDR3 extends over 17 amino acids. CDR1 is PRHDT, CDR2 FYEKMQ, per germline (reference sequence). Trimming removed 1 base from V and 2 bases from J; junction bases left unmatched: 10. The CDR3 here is CASSLVSAGTVQETQYF. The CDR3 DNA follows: TGTGCCAGCAGCTTAGTTTCCGCCGGGACAGTGCAAGAGACCCAGTACTTC.

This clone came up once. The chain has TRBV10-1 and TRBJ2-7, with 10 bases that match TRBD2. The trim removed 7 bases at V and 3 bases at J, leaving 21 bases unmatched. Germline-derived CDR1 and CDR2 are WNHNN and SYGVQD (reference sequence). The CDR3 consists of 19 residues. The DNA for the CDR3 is TGCGCCAGCATCACTCGGGAGTCCGGGACTAGCGATTCTGACTACGAGCAGTACTTC. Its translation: CASITRESGTSDSDYEQYF.

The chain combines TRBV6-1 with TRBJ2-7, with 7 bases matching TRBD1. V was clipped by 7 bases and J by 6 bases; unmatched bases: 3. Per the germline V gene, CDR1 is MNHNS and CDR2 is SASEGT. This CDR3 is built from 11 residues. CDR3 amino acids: CASNRDSEQYF. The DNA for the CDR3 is TGTGCCAGCAATAGGGACAGCGAGCAGTACTTC.

CDR3 amino acids: CSVEDVVAFRDYGYTF. The CDR3 bases are TGCAGCGTTGAAGACGTCGTTGCCTTTCGGGACTATGGCTACACCTTC. This sequence joins TRBV29-1 and TRBJ1-2, with unresolved D. V lost 0 bases and J lost 3, with 17 bases in between. Germline V lookup: CDR1 SQVTM, CDR2 ANQGSEA. The CDR3 contains 16 residues.

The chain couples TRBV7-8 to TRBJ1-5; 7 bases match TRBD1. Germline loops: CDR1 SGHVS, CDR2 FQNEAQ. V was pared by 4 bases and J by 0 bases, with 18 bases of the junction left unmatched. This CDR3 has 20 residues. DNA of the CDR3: TGTGCCAGCAGCTCCAAACTCTCCGGGACAGAAATCGATAGCAATCAGCCCCAGCATTTT. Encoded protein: CASSSKLSGTEIDSNQPQHF.

In DNA form, the CDR3 reads TGTGCCAGCGGACAGGGGGGTAGCACCGGGGAGCTGTTTTTT. Its translation: CASGQGGSTGELFF. The V and J genes are TRBV28 and TRBJ2-2, with 10 positions matching TRBD1. With V trimmed by 8 bases and J by 4 bases, 4 bases remained unmatched. Germline V CDR1 and CDR2: MDHEN, SYDVKM. The CDR3 consists of 14 residues.

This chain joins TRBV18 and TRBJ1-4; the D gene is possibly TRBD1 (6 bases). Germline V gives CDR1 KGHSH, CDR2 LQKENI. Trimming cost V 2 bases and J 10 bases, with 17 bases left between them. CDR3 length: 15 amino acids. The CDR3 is CASSPETGAFGKLFF. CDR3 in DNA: TGTGCCAGCTCACCAGAGACAGGAGCGTTCGGAAAACTGTTTTTT.

CDR3 sequence (DNA): TGTGCCAGCAGCCGTTCGGGGGAGGGGACCGGGGAGCTGTTTTTT. Protein product: CASSRSGEGTGELFF. The rearrangement joins TRBV11-3 to TRBJ2-2; 7 positions match TRBD2. Trimming cost V 5 bases and J 5 bases; bases outside gene matches: 8. The CDR3 sequence is 15 residues long. CDR1 is SGHNT, CDR2 YENEEA, per germline. Full variable domain (rest looked up from reference TRBV11-3 and TRBJ2-2): EAGVVQSPRYKIIEKKQPVAFWCNPISGHNTLYWYLQNLGQGPELLIRYENEEAVDDSQLPKDRFSAERLKGVDSTLKIQPAELGDSAVYLCASSRSGEGTGELFFGEGSRLTVL.

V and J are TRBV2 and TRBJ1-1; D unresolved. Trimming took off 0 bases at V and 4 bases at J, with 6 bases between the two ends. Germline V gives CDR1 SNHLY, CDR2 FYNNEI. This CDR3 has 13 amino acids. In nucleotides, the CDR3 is TGTGCCAGCAGTGAAGCTACGGGCACTGAAGCTTTCTTT. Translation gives CASSEATGTEAFF.

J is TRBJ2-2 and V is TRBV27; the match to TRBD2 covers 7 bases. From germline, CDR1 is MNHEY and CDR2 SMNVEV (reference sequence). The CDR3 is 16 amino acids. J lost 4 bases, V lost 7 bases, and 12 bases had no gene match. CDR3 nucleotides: TGTGCCAGCACCCCTACCGGGAGGAGGACCACCGGGGAGCTGTTTTTT. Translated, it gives CASTPTGRRTTGELFF.

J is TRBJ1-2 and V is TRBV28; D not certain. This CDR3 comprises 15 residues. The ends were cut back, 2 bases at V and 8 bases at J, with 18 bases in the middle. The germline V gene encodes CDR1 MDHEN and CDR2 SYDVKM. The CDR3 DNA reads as TGTGCCAGCAGTTTAGTTTCGGGTCAGTTTGGCGGCTACACCTTC. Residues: CASSLVSGQFGGYTF.

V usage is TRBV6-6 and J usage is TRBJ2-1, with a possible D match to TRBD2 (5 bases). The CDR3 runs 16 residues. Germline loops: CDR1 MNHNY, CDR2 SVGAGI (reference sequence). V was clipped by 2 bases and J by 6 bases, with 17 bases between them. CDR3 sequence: CASSYRGEVPRNEQFF. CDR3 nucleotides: TGTGCCAGCAGTTACCGGGGAGAGGTTCCCCGCAATGAGCAGTTCTTC.